What follows are 6 T cell receptor beta chains derived from one specimen sequenced in a study of CD8 T cells in ankylosing spondylitis. In TCRdb, the 5' RACE reads were re-called with MiXCR into one record per CDR3 protein. The sample contains 200,000 to 250,000 distinct CDR3 sequences, about 7% of which appear only once. General study points: Made up of under 10 highly homologous variants, a TCR beta motif appeared characteristic of ankylosing spondylitis blood.

These TCRs are of unknown antigen specificity. The sample consisted of blood, either unsorted or a sorted T cell fraction (not recorded which). These receptors all come from a male donor with ankylosing spondylitis.

The chain combines TRBV7-9 with TRBJ2-7, with TRBD2 identical over 8 bases. V shed 5 bases, J shed 2 bases, and the junction held 11 bases outside the gene matches. CDR3 size: 16 residues. Per germline, CDR1 SEHNR and CDR2 FQNEAQ (reference sequence). CDR3 sequence reads: CASSPGGGRPTYEQYF. As DNA, the CDR3 is TGTGCCAGCAGCCCGGGGGGGGGGAGGCCAACCTACGAGCAGTACTTC. Using reference TRBV7-9 and TRBJ2-7 for the parts outside the CDR3, the full variable domain is DTGVSQNPRHKITKRGQNVTFRCDPISEHNRLYWYRQTLGQGPEFLTYFQNEAQLEKSRLLSDRFSAERPKGSFSTLEIQRTEQGDSAMYLCASSPGGGRPTYEQYFGPGTRLTVT.

This sequence joins TRBV7-9 and TRBJ2-7; a weak D match, TRBD1 (5 bases). Germline V gene data show CDR1 as SEHNR and CDR2 as FQNEAQ (reference sequence). V was shortened by 5 bases and J by 10 bases, with 18 bases between the two germline ends. This CDR3 is 13 amino acids long. CDR3 sequence (DNA): TGTGCCAGCAGCCCCCCCTCGAACAGGCGACAGTACTTC. This codes for CASSPPSNRRQYF. The full variable domain, in which reference TRBV7-9 and TRBJ2-7 provide the parts outside the CDR3, is DTGVSQNPRHKITKRGQNVTFRCDPISEHNRLYWYRQTLGQGPEFLTYFQNEAQLEKSRLLSDRFSAERPKGSFSTLEIQRTEQGDSAMYLCASSPPSNRRQYFGPGTRLTVT.

This clonotype was counted many times. V and J are TRBV4-1 and TRBJ2-3; the D gene is possibly TRBD1 (5 bases). The CDR3 contains 13 residues. V was shortened by 3 bases and J by 1 base, with 5 bases between the two germline ends. Germline V CDR1 and CDR2: MGHRA, YSYEKL. The CDR3 region has the DNA TGCGCCAGCAGCCAGACAGGCACAGATACGCAGTATTTT. Protein: CASSQTGTDTQYF.

Ten or more counts support this clonotype. This rearrangement joins TRBV4-3 to TRBJ2-7, with 8 bases fitting TRBD2. This CDR3 comprises 16 residues. The trim removed 0 bases at V and 2 bases at J, leaving 6 bases unmatched. CDR1 LGHNA and CDR2 YSLEER come from the germline V gene. CDR3 amino acids: CASSQDRAGGAYEQYF. CDR3 DNA: TGCGCCAGCAGCCAAGATAGGGCGGGGGGCGCCTACGAGCAGTACTTC.

V and J are TRBV5-1 and TRBJ1-6, with D possibly being TRBD1 (5 bases). CDR3 length: 15 residues. Trimming took 1 base from V and 4 from J, leaving 9 bases between them. The germline V gene has CDR1 SGHRS and CDR2 YFSETQ. In nucleotides, the CDR3 is TGCGCCAGCAGCTTGAGTGCAGGGTATAATTCACCCCTCCACTTT. Its protein product is CASSLSAGYNSPLHF.

This clonotype has more than one count but fewer than ten. The chain carries TRBV7-9 and TRBJ2-1; 9 nucleotides agree with TRBD1. J was trimmed by 8 bases and V by 3 bases; bases with no gene match: 5. The CDR3 is made up of 14 amino acids. The germline gives CDR1 SEHNR, CDR2 FQNEAQ (reference sequence). CDR3 in amino acids: CASSFRDRAHEQFF. CDR3 sequence (DNA): TGTGCCAGCAGCTTCCGGGACAGGGCCCATGAGCAGTTCTTC.